One sample yielded the 18 T cell receptor beta chains listed below, sequenced in a study of cytomegalovirus exposure and HLA in healthy donors (dated by TCRdb to the late 2010s). The method behind the library was the immunoSEQ multiplex PCR assay. For the multiplex PCR, a mixture combining 60 forward primers for TCR Vbeta segments and 13 reverse primers for TCR Jbeta segments was used. TCRdb carries this immuneACCESS record with in-frame sequences only. Its versions omit some clonotypes, under half of them owing to an unresolved V gene in the studies checked, with the rest unexplained. The table for this sample lists 97,000 or so clones; around 67% of them were counted only once. About 2.5% of the sample is taken by the ten largest. Sequenced material: PBMCs. Every receptor here comes from a man aged 45-60 years in good health and CMV-seronegative.

This clone counts as medium-sized. This chain joins TRBV5-1 and TRBJ1-3, with a tentative D call TRBD1 (6 bases). This CDR3 contains 17 residues. Looked up from germline, CDR1 is SGHRS and CDR2 is YFSETQ. The V end was cut by 1 base, the J end by 0 bases, with 14 bases between. CDR3 nucleotide sequence: TGCGCCAGCAGCTTGTATCAGGGGACGGACTCTGGAAACACCATATATTTT. Amino acids: CASSLYQGTDSGNTIYF.

The chain carries TRBV7-6 and TRBJ1-5; D is unresolved. Germline CDR1 and CDR2: SGHVS and FNYEAQ. Trimming took off 2 bases at V and 7 bases at J, with 9 bases between the two ends. The length of the CDR3 is 13 residues. CDR3 sequence: CASSLSREQPQHF. The CDR3, as DNA: TGTGCCAGCAGCTTATCGCGGGAACAGCCCCAGCATTTT.

This chain uses TRBV7-8 with TRBJ2-7, with 7 bases aligning to TRBD1. Germline CDR1 and CDR2: SGHVS and FQNEAQ. This CDR3 is 16 amino acids long. Trimming took 5 bases from V and 1 from J; bases not matched to a gene: 11. In nucleotides, the CDR3 is TGTGCCAGCAGCCTCAAGACAGGGCTAACTTCCTACGAGCAGTACTTC. Translating gives CASSLKTGLTSYEQYF.

This chain uses TRBV28 with TRBJ1-1, with TRBD1 matching 7 bases. Germline CDR1 MDHEN, CDR2 SYDVKM. CDR3 length: 18 amino acids. V gave up 7 bases and J gave up 1 base; unmatched junction bases: 18. CDR3 amino acids: CASIPPPSTGKKNTEAFF. CDR3 coding DNA: TGTGCCAGCATCCCGCCTCCTTCGACAGGGAAGAAGAACACTGAAGCTTTCTTT.

The rearrangement joins TRBV11-3 to TRBJ2-2, with D perhaps matching TRBD2 (6 bases). V lost 1 base, J lost 9 bases, and 18 bases lay in between. Germline CDR1 is SGHNT and CDR2 is YENEEA. The CDR3 extends over 16 amino acids. In DNA, the CDR3 is TGTGCCAGCAGCTTAGGACGGGGGAGAGGGCCCCGGGAGCTGTTTTTT. It codes for CASSLGRGRGPRELFF.

DNA of the CDR3: TGTGCCAGCACTTCCCTAGCGGGAGGGAGAGATACGCAGTATTTT. Translating gives CASTSLAGGRDTQYF. The chain uses TRBV27 and TRBJ2-3; TRBD2 aligns across 12 bases. There are 15 residues in the CDR3. V trimming: 7 bases; J trimming: 5 bases; junction bases outside the gene matches: 7. CDR1 MNHEY and CDR2 SMNVEV come from the germline V gene (reference sequence).

This clone has more than one count but fewer than ten. This rearrangement joins TRBV5-4 to TRBJ2-2, with D unresolved. The germline CDR1 and CDR2 sequences are SGHNT and YYREEE (reference sequence). Trimming took off 1 base at V and 6 bases at J, with 4 bases between the two ends. The CDR3 has 12 amino acids. CDR3 protein: CASSLSAGELFF. DNA for the CDR3: TGTGCCAGCAGCTTGTCCGCCGGGGAGCTGTTTTTT.

The chain carries TRBV7-2 and TRBJ2-5; TRBD1 matches at 7 bases. The CDR3 length is 15 residues. Germline loops: CDR1 SGHTA, CDR2 FQGNSA. Trimming removed 6 bases from V and 6 bases from J; junction bases left unmatched: 13. CDR3 sequence (DNA): TGTGCCAGCAGGGGACGATCAGGGGGAGAGCAGACCCAGTACTTC. Amino acid sequence: CASRGRSGGEQTQYF.

The V and J genes are TRBV5-1 and TRBJ2-3, with 7 bases identical to TRBD2. Germline assignment: CDR1 SGHRS and CDR2 YFSETQ. V shed 4 bases, J shed 5 bases, and the junction held 4 bases outside the gene matches. This CDR3 comprises 13 residues. The CDR3 DNA sequence: TGCGCCAGCAGCCTGGGACTACAAGATACGCAGTATTTT. Translated: CASSLGLQDTQYF.

This clone was recorded a few times. This chain links TRBV6-4 with TRBJ2-3; TRBD1 matches at 8 bases. V shed 2 bases, J shed 2 bases, and the junction held 3 bases outside the gene matches. The CDR3 spans 15 residues. CDR1 is MRHNA and CDR2 is SNTAGT in the germline V gene. The CDR3 reads CASSDGTGSTDTQYF. The CDR3 region has the DNA TGTGCCAGCAGTGACGGGACAGGTTCCACAGATACGCAGTATTTT.

V usage is TRBV14 and J usage is TRBJ2-5; 7 nucleotides match TRBD1. CDR3 size: 15 residues. V lost 2 bases, J lost 3 bases, and 6 bases stayed unmatched. Germline CDR1 reads SGHDN; CDR2 reads FVKESK. The CDR3 is CASSQWRGGEETQYF. The DNA for the CDR3 is TGTGCCAGCAGCCAATGGCGAGGGGGCGAAGAGACCCAGTACTTC.

CDR3 in amino acids: CASSNPRGNNEQFF. CDR3 nucleotides: TGTGCCAGTAGTAACCCCAGGGGGAACAATGAGCAGTTCTTC. J is TRBJ2-1 and V is TRBV19, with 7 bases fitting TRBD1. Germline assignment: CDR1 LNHDA and CDR2 SQIVND (reference sequence). J gave up 5 bases and V 4 bases, and 5 bases lay outside the gene matches. This CDR3 region has 14 residues.

The chain employs TRBV6-5 and TRBJ1-2; D not certain. Germline CDR1 MNHEY, CDR2 SVGAGI. V dropped 0 bases and J dropped 4 bases, with 12 bases sitting between them. CDR3 length: 15 residues. CDR3: CASSYSSGRLYGYTF. The CDR3 nucleotides are TGTGCCAGCAGTTACTCGAGTGGGAGGCTCTATGGCTACACCTTC.

The chain has TRBV15 and TRBJ1-4; TRBD1 matches at 7 bases. Germline lookup yields CDR1 LNHNV and CDR2 YYDKDF (reference sequence). The ends lost 2 bases at V and 5 bases at J; junction bases unmatched: 5. CDR3 length: 15 amino acids. CDR3 coding DNA: TGTGCCACCAGCAGACTCGGGACAGAGAATGAAAAACTGTTTTTT. Its protein product is CATSRLGTENEKLFF.

J is TRBJ2-1 and V is TRBV28, with 15 nucleotides matching TRBD2. The germline V gene encodes CDR1 MDHEN and CDR2 SYDVKM. The junction had 7 bases not matched to a gene; V was cut back by 2 bases and J by 8 bases. The CDR3 has 17 residues. Written as DNA, the CDR3 is TGTGCCAGCAGTTTAGGGACTAGCGGGAGGAAATACGATGAGCAGTTCTTC. This translates into CASSLGTSGRKYDEQFF.

This clone has more than one count but fewer than ten. V usage is TRBV29-1 and J usage is TRBJ2-7, with D perhaps TRBD2 (5 bases). The CDR3 is 12 residues long. Germline CDR1 is SQVTM and CDR2 is ANQGSEA. Trimming shortened V by 6 bases and J by 2 bases, and 11 bases separated the two germline ends. The CDR3, as DNA: TGCAGCGTAGGACTTGGAGCCTACGAGCAGTACTTC. Protein: CSVGLGAYEQYF.

The chain is built from TRBV7-8 and TRBJ1-5, with 9 positions matching TRBD1. With V trimmed by 4 bases and J by 2 bases, 3 bases remained unmatched. The germline V gene encodes CDR1 SGHVS and CDR2 FQNEAQ. The CDR3 has 15 amino acids. This CDR3 is CASSSGQGRNQPQHF. The CDR3 DNA reads TGTGCCAGCAGCTCCGGACAGGGGCGCAATCAGCCCCAGCATTTT.

For this clone: An end of the junction differs from the germline gene, which may be a read error. This sequence joins TRBV6-5 and TRBJ1-6; TRBD1 aligns across 7 bases. Germline V CDR1 and CDR2: MNHEY, SVGAGI. This CDR3 has 15 amino acids. The CDR3, as DNA: TGTGCCGTTGGACAGGCCAGCTCCCATAATTCACCCCTCCACTTT. It encodes CAVGQASSHNSPLHF.